This TCR beta chain was obtained from a study of cytomegalovirus exposure and HLA in healthy donors. In the case of this clone: What it recognizes is unknown.

13 Jbeta primers and 60 Vbeta primers were used for the PCR. Data came from immunoSEQ multiplex PCR; TCRdb stores just in-frame clones and leaves some out. The table includes approximately 150,000 clones, about 76% detected once. Germline V gene lookup returns CDR1 SNHLY and CDR2 FYNNEI. The CDR3 spans 15 residues. Study-level findings and limits: The study flagged approximately 180 TCR beta chains as cytomegalovirus-associated.

The rearrangement uses TRBV2 and TRBJ2-5; 13 bases align to TRBD2. The closer fit of TRBJ2-7 to the DNA end suggests the J call may be wrong. The receptor was derived from a male donor in good health and CMV-seropositive. The sequencing sample was made of PBMCs. For the CDR3, the DNA is TGTGCCAGCACCGTACTAGCGGGGGGGTTCCGCGAGCAGTACTTC. Its protein is CASTVLAGGFREQYF.